This T cell receptor (beta chain) derives from a study of blood T cell repertoires in COVID-19. The assay was immunoSEQ multiplex PCR, and TCRdb's table has in-frame clones only and misses some. The sample includes around 120,000 clones, more than 65% of them seen just once. Germline assignment: CDR1 SGHRS and CDR2 YFSETQ. The CDR3 covers 13 residues. With V trimmed by 8 bases and J by 1 base, 2 bases remained unmatched. The receptor was derived from a human donor in a cohort sampled during active COVID-19. The chain carries TRBV5-1 and TRBJ2-2; 7 bases are shared with TRBD1. The material sequenced was peripheral blood. This CDR3 reads CASRTGNTGELFF. CDR3 bases: TGCGCCAGTAGGACAGGGAACACCGGGGAGCTGTTTTTT.